The 20 T cell receptor beta chains below come from one sample, sequenced in a study of blood T cell repertoires in COVID-19. Sequenced by immunoSEQ multiplex PCR; TCRdb stores in-frame clones only, minus some. The sample shows some 150,000 clones, 87% of them seen only once. The sequencing input was peripheral blood. The receptors were gathered from a woman aged 60-70 years who had recovered from COVID-19.

The chain joins TRBV19 to TRBJ1-1; D is possibly TRBD1 (5 bases). The CDR3 extends over 17 amino acids. V dropped 3 bases and J dropped 7 bases, with 24 bases sitting between them. Germline CDR1 is LNHDA and CDR2 is SQIVND (reference sequence). The CDR3 bases are TGTGCCAGTAGTATGGGGCCCGGTCAGAAGGGCGGACATGAAGCTTTCTTT. This translates into CASSMGPGQKGGHEAFF.

The CDR3 DNA sequence: TGTGCCTGGACATCTCTTAGCTCTGGAAACACCATATATTTT. This codes for CAWTSLSSGNTIYF. The rearrangement uses TRBV30 and TRBJ1-3, with D uncertain. The CDR3 totals 14 residues. Germline V CDR1 and CDR2: GTSNPN, SVGIG (reference sequence). Trimming cost V 4 bases and J 0 bases, with 10 bases left between them.

This sequence joins TRBV5-1 and TRBJ2-7; 10 positions agree with TRBD1. CDR1 and CDR2 from the germline V gene are SGHRS and YFSETQ. The ends lost 3 bases at V and 3 bases at J; junction bases unmatched: 6. The CDR3 totals 15 residues. The CDR3 DNA reads TGCGCCAGCAGCTCGTCAGGGACAGGGGTCTACGAGCAGTACTTC. It codes for CASSSSGTGVYEQYF.

The table lists this clone with a few counts. The rearrangement links TRBV6-5 to TRBJ1-4; D uncertain. With 6 bases removed from V and 8 bases from J, the gap between germline ends came to 16 bases. The CDR3 has 14 amino acids. Germline V lookup: CDR1 MNHEY, CDR2 SVGAGI. The DNA of the CDR3 is TGTGCCAGCAGAGCCGTTGAGAACCAAGAAAAACTGTTTTTT. It is translated as CASRAVENQEKLFF.

The chain joins TRBV2 to TRBJ2-5; D perhaps matches TRBD2 (6 bases). The V and J ends lost 6 bases and 4 bases respectively, with 6 bases between them. This CDR3 region has 11 residues. Germline V gives CDR1 SNHLY, CDR2 FYNNEI. CDR3 residues: CASREGETQYF. CDR3 coding DNA: TGTGCCAGCAGGGAGGGAGAGACCCAGTACTTC.

The CDR3 DNA follows: TGTGCCAGCAGTGAACCTGGACAGGGAGACGAGCAGTACTTC. It codes for CASSEPGQGDEQYF. The chain carries TRBV6-1 and TRBJ2-7; 8 bases match TRBD1. This CDR3 contains 14 residues. CDR1 is MNHNS, CDR2 SASEGT, per germline. Trimming cost V 2 bases and J 5 bases; bases outside gene matches: 5.

The genes are TRBV6-2 or TRBV6-3 and TRBJ1-2; TRBD1 might be the D (5 bases). Trimming pared 2 bases from V and 4 bases from J, leaving 8 bases between. Germline CDR1 is MNHEY and CDR2 is SVGEGT. The length of the CDR3 is 13 residues. Written as DNA, the CDR3 is TGTGCCAGCAGTTACCAGGGCCGCTATGGCTACACCTTC. It is translated as CASSYQGRYGYTF.

The chain has TRBV18 and TRBJ2-7; D remains ambiguous. V was trimmed by 2 bases and J by 2 bases, leaving 10 bases between them. This CDR3 is 14 amino acids long. The V gene's germline CDR1 is KGHSH and CDR2 LQKENI. The CDR3: CASSPDLQTYEQYF. The CDR3 DNA reads TGTGCCAGCTCACCAGATCTGCAGACCTACGAGCAGTACTTC.

The genes are TRBV5-1 and TRBJ1-4; D uncertain. V dropped 0 bases and J dropped 6 bases, with 9 bases sitting between them. From germline, CDR1 is SGHRS and CDR2 YFSETQ. CDR3 size: 14 residues. The CDR3 DNA sequence: TGCGCCAGCAGCTTGGCTCAACAGTATGAAAAACTGTTTTTT. Translating gives CASSLAQQYEKLFF.

The chain couples TRBV3-1 (or the pseudogene TRBV3-2) to TRBJ2-7; 11 bases are shared with TRBD2. Germline lookup yields CDR1 LGHDT and CDR2 YNNKEL (reference sequence). This CDR3 is 14 amino acids long. V lost 3 bases to trimming and J lost 7 bases; unmatched junction nucleotides: 5. CDR3 in DNA: TGTGCCAGCAGCCATAGCGGGGGGGCCGGTGAGCAGTACTTC. This codes for CASSHSGGAGEQYF.

Only a few counts were recorded for this clone. The chain uses TRBV10-3 and TRBJ2-5; 8 nucleotides align to TRBD1. The V and J ends lost 6 bases and 5 bases, in that order; junction bases with no gene match: 5. Germline V gene lookup returns CDR1 ENHRY and CDR2 SYGVKD. This CDR3 comprises 13 residues. CDR3 DNA sequence: TGTGCCATCAGCCTACAGGGGGGTGAGACCCAGTACTTC. As protein: CAISLQGGETQYF.

V usage is TRBV7-9 and J usage is TRBJ2-7; D gene ambiguous. CDR3 length: 13 amino acids. The V end was cut by 9 bases, the J end by 0 bases, with 12 bases between. Germline lookup yields CDR1 SEHNR and CDR2 FQNEAQ (reference sequence). The CDR3 region has the DNA TGTGCCAGTATCGGGTCGGTCTCCTACGAGCAGTACTTC. Protein product: CASIGSVSYEQYF. The full variable domain, in which reference TRBV7-9 and TRBJ2-7 provide the parts outside the CDR3, is DTGVSQNPRHKITKRGQNVTFRCDPISEHNRLYWYRQTLGQGPEFLTYFQNEAQLEKSRLLSDRFSAERPKGSFSTLEIQRTEQGDSAMYLCASIGSVSYEQYFGPGTRLTVT.

The V gene is TRBV5-1, the J gene TRBJ2-7; 7 nucleotides match TRBD1. V lost 0 bases, J lost 4 bases, and 7 bases stayed unmatched. The CDR3 runs 15 residues. CDR1 is SGHRS, CDR2 YFSETQ, per germline. The CDR3 DNA reads as TGCGCCAGCAGCTTGGTGGGGACAGTCCTTTACGAGCAGTACTTC. Protein sequence: CASSLVGTVLYEQYF.

The rearrangement links TRBV6-5 to TRBJ1-2; D remains unclear. CDR1 and CDR2 (germline): MNHEY, SVGAGI. The CDR3 extends over 14 amino acids. V lost 8 bases to trimming and J lost 8 bases, with 21 bases between them. The CDR3 DNA reads TGTGCCAGCGAAGAGGTTCTGGCCCCTAGGGGCTACACCTTC. Translated: CASEEVLAPRGYTF.

The chain links TRBV5-1 to TRBJ2-1, with D perhaps TRBD1 (5 bases). V lost 1 base, J lost 0 bases, and 8 bases lay in between. CDR3 size: 15 residues. Per germline, CDR1 SGHRS and CDR2 YFSETQ. This CDR3 is CASSLQGFSYNEQFF. CDR3 sequence (DNA): TGCGCCAGCAGCTTGCAGGGCTTCTCCTACAATGAGCAGTTCTTC.

This clone was detected a few times. A much larger clone differs by one base, so this may be a read error. The rearrangement uses TRBV11-1 and TRBJ2-7; TRBD1 agrees at 7 bases. Germline V gene sequence: CDR1 SGHAT, CDR2 FQDESV (reference sequence). The CDR3 spans 12 residues. The J segment lost 2 bases and the V segment lost 5 bases, leaving 0 bases of the junction unmatched. The DNA for the CDR3 is TGTGCCAGCAGCGGACAGGCCTACGAGCAGTACTTC. Amino acids: CASSGQAYEQYF.

Only one count was recorded for this clone. The J gene is TRBJ2-2, the V gene TRBV7-9; 9 bases agree with TRBD1. The CDR3 is 16 residues long. Germline values: CDR1 SEHNR, CDR2 FQNEAQ (reference sequence). J lost 3 bases, V lost 6 bases, and 8 bases had no gene match. The CDR3 sequence is CASSPFGTGYTGELFF. The CDR3, as DNA: TGTGCCAGCAGTCCCTTCGGGACAGGGTACACCGGGGAGCTGTTTTTT.

CDR3 amino acids: CASRDPGRLSGYTF. The CDR3 coding sequence is TGTGCCAGCAGAGATCCGGGCCGACTATCTGGCTACACCTTC. This chain links TRBV2 with TRBJ1-2; D uncertain. The CDR3 is 14 residues long. The germline V and J ends were trimmed by 6 bases and 7 bases, with 18 bases remaining between them. CDR1 SNHLY and CDR2 FYNNEI come from the germline V gene.

This chain connects TRBV11-1 to TRBJ2-1; perhaps TRBD2 as D (6 bases). Trimming shortened V by 0 bases and J by 0 bases, and 9 bases separated the two germline ends. The CDR3 contains 16 residues. CDR1 and CDR2 (germline): SGHAT, FQDESV (reference sequence). CDR3 amino acids: CASSLARGSSYNEQFF. CDR3 nucleotide sequence: TGTGCCAGCAGCTTAGCGCGGGGTAGCTCCTACAATGAGCAGTTCTTC.

This chain uses TRBV4-3 with TRBJ2-1, with D perhaps matching TRBD2 (6 bases). Germline V gene lookup returns CDR1 LGHNA and CDR2 YSLEER. The CDR3 has 16 amino acids. The V end lost 0 bases, the J end lost 6 bases, and 15 bases lay between the germline ends. CDR3 residues: CASSQEVGGRVNEQFF. In DNA form, the CDR3 reads TGCGCCAGCAGCCAAGAGGTGGGAGGAAGGGTCAATGAGCAGTTCTTC.